The 22 T cell receptor beta chains below were found in one sample sequenced in a study of regulatory T cells in long-lasting Graves disease. The authors built TCR beta libraries using iRepertoire HTBI primers and Arm-PCR of CDR3 regions. TCRdb redid the calling of the multiplex PCR reads with MiXCR, one entry per CDR3 protein. The sample yields around 480,000 distinct CDR3 sequences, around 16% seen once. The sample's time point: newly diagnosed GD, antithyroid drugs for less than 3 months. The TCR library was made from RNA extracted from PBMCs. These same data were also listed under a study on T cells in Graves' hyperthyroidism and ophthalmopathy.

The sequencing used peripheral blood mononuclear cells (PBMCs), collected at new diagnosis, from a patient treated with antithyroid drugs. These receptors originate from a man in his forties with Graves disease.

There are many counts of this clonotype. The rearrangement links TRBV3-1 to TRBJ1-4; D is undetermined. The CDR3 consists of 13 residues. V was shortened by 3 bases and J by 11 bases, with 13 bases between the two germline ends. Germline-derived CDR1 and CDR2 are LGHDT and YNNKEL (reference sequence). The DNA for the CDR3 is TGTGCCAGCAGCCAGGACGGCGTGGAGAAACTGTTTTTT. Encoded protein: CASSQDGVEKLFF.

This clonotype was recorded at least ten times. The V and J genes are TRBV11-2 and TRBJ2-7, with D maybe TRBD2 (6 bases). The V gene lost 4 bases and the J gene lost 3 bases, with 19 bases spanning the gap. This CDR3 has 16 amino acids. The V gene's germline CDR1 is SGHAT and CDR2 FQNNGV. CDR3 sequence reads: CASSSLGREKYYEQYF. CDR3 DNA: TGTGCCAGCAGCTCCCTGGGTCGGGAGAAGTACTACGAGCAGTACTTC.

Many counts were recorded for this clonotype. The chain carries TRBV28 and TRBJ2-7; 9 bases fit TRBD1. J was trimmed by 3 bases and V by 10 bases; bases with no gene match: 13. The CDR3 covers 15 residues. Germline V gene sequence: CDR1 MDHEN, CDR2 SYDVKM. CDR3 in DNA: TGTGCCACAAGAGGACAGGGGTTCTCCGGCTACGAGCAGTACTTC. Residues: CATRGQGFSGYEQYF.

This clonotype was seen repeatedly, ten times or more. The chain is built from TRBV18 and TRBJ2-7, with 8 bases matching TRBD1. The length of the CDR3 is 14 residues. Germline V gives CDR1 KGHSH, CDR2 LQKENI. The ends lost 10 bases at V and 3 bases at J; junction bases unmatched: 11. CDR3 DNA: TGTGCCACCGGCACCGCAGGGGGCCTCTACGAGCAGTACTTC. This encodes CATGTAGGLYEQYF.

At least ten counts were recorded for this clonotype. This chain links TRBV2 with TRBJ2-2; 9 nucleotides match TRBD1. The ends lost 8 bases at V and 3 bases at J; junction bases unmatched: 10. CDR3 length: 16 residues. Germline assignment: CDR1 SNHLY and CDR2 FYNNEI. CDR3: CASSEGQGRDTGELFF. The CDR3 bases are TGTGCCAGCTCTGAGGGACAGGGTCGGGACACCGGGGAGCTGTTTTTT.

This clonotype was counted ten times or more. The rearrangement links TRBV12-3 or TRBV12-4 to TRBJ1-2, with 8 bases that match TRBD1. The CDR3 is 17 amino acids. V shed 5 bases, J shed 0 bases, and the junction held 11 bases outside the gene matches. Written as DNA, the CDR3 is TGTGCCAGCAGTCCGTCCCGGGACAGGATAACTAACTATGGCTACACCTTC. Translation gives CASSPSRDRITNYGYTF.

This clonotype was seen just once. One end of the junction does not line up with germline, which may come from a read error. This chain connects TRBV12-3 or TRBV12-4 to TRBJ2-2, with D perhaps given as TRBD1 or TRBD2 (6 bases each). This CDR3 contains 17 residues. DNA of the CDR3: TGTGCCGGCAGTTTAAGGATTGGGGGGCTGGACACCGGGGAGCTGTTTTTT. Translating it yields CAGSLRIGGLDTGELFF.

V and J are TRBV20-1 and TRBJ2-4; D remains unclear. The germline V gene has CDR1 DFQATT and CDR2 SNEGSKA (reference sequence). The CDR3 contains 15 residues. V gave up 1 base and J gave up 0 bases, with 10 bases separating them. The CDR3 here is CSARGQLLAKNIQYF. The CDR3 nucleotides are TGCAGTGCTAGAGGTCAACTACTAGCCAAAAACATTCAGTACTTC.

In this sample, this clonotype turned up a few times. The chain employs TRBV20-1 and TRBJ2-5, with 7 bases matching TRBD2. The V segment lost 5 bases and the J segment 4 bases; nucleotides outside the gene matches: 10. The CDR3 is 14 amino acids. From germline, CDR1 is DFQATT and CDR2 SNEGSKA (reference sequence). CDR3 bases: TGCAGTGCTTGGGGGGGGGTTTTGGCAGAGACCCAGTACTTC. Its translation: CSAWGGVLAETQYF.

This clonotype was counted many times. The chain couples TRBV13 to TRBJ2-7; 7 bases fit TRBD2. The CDR3 extends over 16 amino acids. The germline V gene has CDR1 PRHDT and CDR2 FYEKMQ (reference sequence). Trimming at V came to 5 bases and at J to 0 bases, leaving 10 bases not matched to a gene. The CDR3 sequence is CASSGVPGGSSYEQYF. The CDR3 nucleotides are TGTGCCAGCAGCGGAGTACCCGGGGGGAGCTCCTACGAGCAGTACTTC.

This clonotype was detected ten times or more. The rearrangement uses TRBV2 and TRBJ2-3; possibly TRBD1 for D (8 bases). Per germline, CDR1 SNHLY and CDR2 FYNNEI. The CDR3 is made up of 14 amino acids. V shed 6 bases and J shed 10 bases, with 20 bases lying between them. The CDR3 reads CASSLGQGGRSQYF. The CDR3 nucleotides read TGTGCCAGCAGCCTCGGACAGGGAGGGAGGTCGCAGTATTTT.

This clonotype was recorded at least ten times. The CDR3 loop is CASGLGLASTDTQYF. The CDR3 DNA is TGTGCTAGTGGTTTGGGACTAGCTAGCACAGATACGCAGTATTTT. This sequence joins TRBV12-5 and TRBJ2-3, with 7 bases matching TRBD2. Per germline, CDR1 LGHNT and CDR2 FRNRAP. This CDR3 comprises 15 residues. V lost 1 base to trimming and J lost 0 bases; unmatched junction nucleotides: 1.

This clonotype was detected ten times or more. This chain uses TRBV5-1 with TRBJ2-6, with D perhaps matching TRBD1 or TRBD2 (5 bases each). This CDR3 is 16 amino acids long. Per the germline V gene, CDR1 is SGHRS and CDR2 is YFSETQ. With 0 bases removed from V and 0 bases from J, the gap between germline ends came to 7 bases. The CDR3 protein is CASSLGGTSGANVLTF. DNA of the CDR3: TGCGCCAGCAGCTTGGGGGGGACCTCTGGGGCCAACGTCCTGACTTTC.

This clonotype was detected only a few times. This chain links TRBV5-1 with TRBJ2-2, with 7 bases fitting TRBD2. Germline CDR1 is SGHRS and CDR2 is YFSETQ. The CDR3 is made up of 16 amino acids. Trimming cost V 2 bases and J 5 bases; bases outside gene matches: 9. CDR3 region: CASSFDREAGTGELFF. The CDR3 region has the DNA TGCGCCAGCAGCTTTGACCGGGAGGCGGGGACCGGGGAGCTGTTTTTT.

V usage is TRBV7-2 and J usage is TRBJ1-5; TRBD1 matches 12 bases. Germline V gene sequence: CDR1 SGHTA, CDR2 FQGNSA. V lost 5 bases and J lost 7; bases outside the gene matches: 6. The CDR3 is 15 residues long. CDR3 residues: CASSRGTGGYQPQHF. For the CDR3, the DNA is TGTGCCAGCAGCCGGGGGACAGGGGGCTACCAGCCCCAGCATTTT.

The chain joins TRBV29-1 to TRBJ2-7, with D unclear. Germline values: CDR1 SQVTM, CDR2 ANQGSEA. Between the trimmed V and J ends, which lost 3 bases and 6 bases, there was a span of 12 bases. The CDR3 is 12 residues long. CDR3 sequence (DNA): TGCAGCGTTGAGAACAATGGAAGCGAGCAGTACTTC. Translation: CSVENNGSEQYF.

In nucleotides, the CDR3 is TGTGCCAGCAGACTAACGGGACTAGCGGGAGGGGCCGGGGTCAAAAACATTCAGTACTTC. The encoded protein is CASRLTGLAGGAGVKNIQYF. J is TRBJ2-4 and V is TRBV7-9; TRBD2 aligns across 16 bases. CDR3 length: 20 residues. The germline V gene has CDR1 SEHNR and CDR2 FQNEAQ (reference sequence). V trimming: 6 bases; J trimming: 3 bases; junction bases outside the gene matches: 14.

This chain joins TRBV29-1 and TRBJ1-1; D is uncertain. Trimming took off 3 bases at V and 0 bases at J, with 17 bases between the two ends. Germline V lookup: CDR1 SQVTM, CDR2 ANQGSEA. The CDR3 is 16 amino acids. The CDR3 DNA is TGCAGCGTTGAGGGTGGGGAGCTGGGGATGAACACTGAAGCTTTCTTT. Protein sequence: CSVEGGELGMNTEAFF.

This clonotype was seen a handful of times. This chain joins TRBV7-9 and TRBJ1-4, with 7 bases that match TRBD1. The CDR3 consists of 14 residues. V trimming: 4 bases; J trimming: 7 bases; junction bases outside the gene matches: 6. Germline lookup yields CDR1 SEHNR and CDR2 FQNEAQ (reference sequence). CDR3 amino acids: CASSSPRTGEKLFF. The CDR3 nucleotides read TGTGCCAGCAGCTCACCGAGGACAGGTGAAAAACTGTTTTTT.

This clonotype was seen repeatedly, ten times or more. The rearrangement links TRBV11-1 to TRBJ2-1; TRBD1 aligns across 10 bases. This CDR3 contains 17 residues. Germline values: CDR1 SGHAT, CDR2 FQDESV (reference sequence). J gave up 5 bases and V 3 bases, and 10 bases lay outside the gene matches. CDR3 nucleotide sequence: TGTGCCAGCAGCTTGAGGCCGGGGACAGGGGTTCACAATGAGCAGTTCTTC. Amino acid sequence: CASSLRPGTGVHNEQFF.

The V call is TRBV20-1, the J call TRBJ1-2, with TRBD1 as a possible D gene (5 bases). V lost 2 bases, J lost 2 bases, and 15 bases lay in between. This CDR3 region has 15 residues. Germline loops: CDR1 DFQATT, CDR2 SNEGSKA (reference sequence). Here the CDR3 DNA reads TGCAGTGCTAGATACGAGGGACTCCTGAACTATGGCTACACCTTC. Residues: CSARYEGLLNYGYTF.

Many counts were recorded for this clonotype. This rearrangement joins TRBV12-3 or TRBV12-4 to TRBJ2-3, with D tentatively TRBD1 (6 bases). This CDR3 has 15 amino acids. Trimming shortened V by 6 bases and J by 5 bases, and 18 bases separated the two germline ends. This chain's CDR3 is CASREAGTRGDTQYF. The CDR3 DNA reads TGTGCCAGCAGAGAAGCCGGGACAAGGGGAGATACGCAGTATTTT.